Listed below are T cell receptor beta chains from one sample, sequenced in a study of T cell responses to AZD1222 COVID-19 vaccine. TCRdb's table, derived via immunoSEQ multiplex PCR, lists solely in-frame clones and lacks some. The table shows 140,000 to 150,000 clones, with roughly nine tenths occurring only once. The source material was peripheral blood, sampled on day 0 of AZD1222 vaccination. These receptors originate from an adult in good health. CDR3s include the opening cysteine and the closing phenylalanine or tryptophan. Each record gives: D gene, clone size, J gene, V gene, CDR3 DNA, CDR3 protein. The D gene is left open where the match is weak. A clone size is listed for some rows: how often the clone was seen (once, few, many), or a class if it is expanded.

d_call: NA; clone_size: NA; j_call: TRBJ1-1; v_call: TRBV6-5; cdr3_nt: TGTGCCAGCAGCCTCGACCTGAACACTGAAGCTTTCTTT; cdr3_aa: CASSLDLNTEAFF
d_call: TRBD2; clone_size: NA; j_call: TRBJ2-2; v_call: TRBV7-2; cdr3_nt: TGTGCCAGCAGCCGGAGACTTAGCGGGAGCTTCGTTCCCGGGGAGCTGTTTTTT; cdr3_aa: CASSRRLSGSFVPGELFF
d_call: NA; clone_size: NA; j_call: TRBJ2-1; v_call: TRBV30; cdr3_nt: TGTGCCTGGAGTTTGGGACTCTACAATGAGCAGTTCTTC; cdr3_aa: CAWSLGLYNEQFF
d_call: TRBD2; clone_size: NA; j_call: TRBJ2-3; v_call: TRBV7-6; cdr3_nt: TGTGCCAGCAGACGGACTAGCGGGAGCACAGATACGCAGTATTTT; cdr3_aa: CASRRTSGSTDTQYF
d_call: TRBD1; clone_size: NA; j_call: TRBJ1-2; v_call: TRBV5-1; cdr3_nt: TGCGCCAGCAGCCGGACAGGGGGTAACTATGGCTACACCTTC; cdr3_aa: CASSRTGGNYGYTF
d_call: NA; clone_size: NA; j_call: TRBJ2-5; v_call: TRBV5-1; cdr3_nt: TGCGCCAGCAGCTTGGTGCCGGGCTGGGAGACCCAGTACTTC; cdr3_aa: CASSLVPGWETQYF
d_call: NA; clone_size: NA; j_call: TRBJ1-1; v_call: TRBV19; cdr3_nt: TGTGCCAGTAGGGGGTCTGTTGAAGCTTTCTTT; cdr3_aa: CASRGSVEAFF
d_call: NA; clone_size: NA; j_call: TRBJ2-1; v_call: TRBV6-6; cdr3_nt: TGTGCCAGCAGTTACGCCCGGGATGAGCAGTTCTTC; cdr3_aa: CASSYARDEQFF
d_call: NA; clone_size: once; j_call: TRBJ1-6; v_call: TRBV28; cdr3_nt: TGTGCCAGCAGTTTGCAGCTTAGCTCCTATAATTCACCCCTCCACTTT; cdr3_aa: CASSLQLSSYNSPLHF
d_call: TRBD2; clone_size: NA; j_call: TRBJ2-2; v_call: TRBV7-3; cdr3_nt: TGTGCCAGCAGCTTAATGCCAGCGGGAAACACCGGGGAGCTGTTTTTT; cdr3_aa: CASSLMPAGNTGELFF
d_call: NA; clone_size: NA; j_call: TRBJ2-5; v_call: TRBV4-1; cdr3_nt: TGCGCCAGCAGCCAACCCCCCGGGGCGTACCAAGAGACCCAGTACTTC; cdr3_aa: CASSQPPGAYQETQYF
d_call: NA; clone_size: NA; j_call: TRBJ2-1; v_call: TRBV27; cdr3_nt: TGTGCCAGCAGTCCTTGGGACCGGGCCTACAATGAGCAGTTCTTC; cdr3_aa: CASSPWDRAYNEQFF
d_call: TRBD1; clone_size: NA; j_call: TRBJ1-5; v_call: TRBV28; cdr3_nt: TGTGCCAGCACCTACAGGGGGAATCAGCCCCAGCATTTT; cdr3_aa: CASTYRGNQPQHF
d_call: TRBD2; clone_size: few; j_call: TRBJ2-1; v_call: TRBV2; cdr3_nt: TGTGCCAGCGCGCCGCCGGGAGGGCCTGGGTATGAGCAGTTCTTC; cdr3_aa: CASAPPGGPGYEQFF
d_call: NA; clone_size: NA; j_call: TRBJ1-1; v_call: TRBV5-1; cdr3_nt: TGCGCCAGCAGCTCGGGCCTGAACACTGAAGCTTTCTTT; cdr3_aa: CASSSGLNTEAFF
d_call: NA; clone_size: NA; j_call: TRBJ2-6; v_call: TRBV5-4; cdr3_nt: TGTGCCAGCAGCCCGCCGCGGGCCGGGACTGGGGCCAACGTCCTGACTTTC; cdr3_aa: CASSPPRAGTGANVLTF
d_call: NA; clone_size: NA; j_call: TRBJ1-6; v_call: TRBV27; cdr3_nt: TGTGCCAGCAGTTTAATATGGGGCAGTAAGAATTCACCCCTCCACTTT; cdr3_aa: CASSLIWGSKNSPLHF
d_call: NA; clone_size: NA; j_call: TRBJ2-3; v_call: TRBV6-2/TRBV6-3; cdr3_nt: TGTGCCAGCAGTTACTCCTCGCGGACCCCGAGTTGGACAGATACGCAGTATTTT; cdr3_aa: CASSYSSRTPSWTDTQYF
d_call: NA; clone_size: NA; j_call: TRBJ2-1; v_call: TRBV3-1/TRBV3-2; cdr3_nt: TGTGCCAGCAGCCAAGTCCCAAGTAGCCGAGGCGATGAGCAGTTCTTC; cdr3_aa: CASSQVPSSRGDEQFF
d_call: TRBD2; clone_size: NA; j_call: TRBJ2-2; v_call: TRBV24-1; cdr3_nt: TGTGCCACCAGTGACCCGACTAGCGGCTACACCGGGGAGCTGTTTTTT; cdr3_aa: CATSDPTSGYTGELFF
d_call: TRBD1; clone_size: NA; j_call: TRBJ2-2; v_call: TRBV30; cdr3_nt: TGTGCCTGGAACAGGGGGCGAGGGACCGGGGAGCTGTTTTTT; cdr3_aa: CAWNRGRGTGELFF
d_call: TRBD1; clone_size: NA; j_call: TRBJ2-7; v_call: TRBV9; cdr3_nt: TGTGCCAGCAGCGACGGACAGGGGGCTTCCTACGAGCAGTACTTC; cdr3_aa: CASSDGQGASYEQYF
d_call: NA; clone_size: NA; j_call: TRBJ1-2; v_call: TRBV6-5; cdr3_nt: TGTGCCAGCAGTTACTCGAAGACACTAGCTAACTATGGCTACACCTTC; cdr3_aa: CASSYSKTLANYGYTF
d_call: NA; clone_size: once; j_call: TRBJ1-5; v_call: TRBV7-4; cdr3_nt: TGTGCCAGCAGCTTTAAAGGGGATCAGCCCCAGCATTTT; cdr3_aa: CASSFKGDQPQHF
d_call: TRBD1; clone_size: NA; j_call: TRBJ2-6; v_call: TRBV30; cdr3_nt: TGTGCCTGGGGGAGGGACAGGGGGCATCCTGGGGCCAACGTCCTGACTTTC; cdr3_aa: CAWGRDRGHPGANVLTF
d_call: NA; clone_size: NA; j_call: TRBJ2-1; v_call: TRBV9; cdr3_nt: TGTGCCAGCAGCATGGAAGTCAATGAGCAGTTCTTC; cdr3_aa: CASSMEVNEQFF
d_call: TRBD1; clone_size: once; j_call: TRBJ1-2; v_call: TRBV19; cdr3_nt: TGTGCCAGCAGGGGGGGGCTCCGACTCGAAAACTATGGCTACACCTTC; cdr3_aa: CASRGGLRLENYGYTF
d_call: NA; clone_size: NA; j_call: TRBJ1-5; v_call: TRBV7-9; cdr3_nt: TGTGCCAGCAGCCCGAGTCTAGCGCAGCCCCAGCATTTT; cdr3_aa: CASSPSLAQPQHF
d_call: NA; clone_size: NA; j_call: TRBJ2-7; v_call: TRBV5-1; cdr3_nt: TGCGCCAGCAGCTTAAATCCGGGGCAAACCGGCTCCTACGAGCAGTACTTC; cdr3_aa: CASSLNPGQTGSYEQYF
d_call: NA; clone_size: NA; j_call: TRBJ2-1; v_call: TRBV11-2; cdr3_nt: TGTGCCAGCAGTAGAATAGCGGGTAGGGGGGTCAATGAGCAGTTCTTC; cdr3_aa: CASSRIAGRGVNEQFF
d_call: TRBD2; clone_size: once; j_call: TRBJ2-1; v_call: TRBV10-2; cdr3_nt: TGCGCCAGCACCCTCACGGGGGGGGTTGATGAGCAGTTCTTC; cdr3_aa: CASTLTGGVDEQFF
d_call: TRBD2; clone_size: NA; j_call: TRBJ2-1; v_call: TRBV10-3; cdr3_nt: TGTGCCATCAGTGACGGGGGGACCACCGACAATGAGCAGTTCTTC; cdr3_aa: CAISDGGTTDNEQFF
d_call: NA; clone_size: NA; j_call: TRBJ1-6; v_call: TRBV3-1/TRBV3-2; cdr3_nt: TGTGCCAGCAGCCAGGACAATTCACCCCTCCACTTT; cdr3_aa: CASSQDNSPLHF
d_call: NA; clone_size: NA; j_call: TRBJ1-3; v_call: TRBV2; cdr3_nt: TGTGCCAGCAGTGAGTATCCTGGAAACACCATATATTTT; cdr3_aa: CASSEYPGNTIYF
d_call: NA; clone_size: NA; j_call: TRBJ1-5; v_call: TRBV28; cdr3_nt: TGTGCCAGCAGTTTCAGGGGTGGACAGCCCCAGCATTTT; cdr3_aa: CASSFRGGQPQHF
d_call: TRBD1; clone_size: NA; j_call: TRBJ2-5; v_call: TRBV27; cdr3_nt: TGTGCCAGCAGTTTATACAGGGGGTTTGGGGGTCAAGAGACCCAGTACTTC; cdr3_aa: CASSLYRGFGGQETQYF
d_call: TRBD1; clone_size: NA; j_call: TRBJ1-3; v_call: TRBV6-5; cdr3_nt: TGTGCCAGCACCCGACCGGGACAGGGGGAAAACACCATATATTTT; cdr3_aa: CASTRPGQGENTIYF
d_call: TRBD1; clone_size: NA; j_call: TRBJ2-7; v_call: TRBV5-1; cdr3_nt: TGCGCCAGCAGCGAGACAGGGTCTTACGAGCAGTACTTC; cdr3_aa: CASSETGSYEQYF
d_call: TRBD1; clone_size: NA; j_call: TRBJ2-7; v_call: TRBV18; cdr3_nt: TGTGCCAGCTCACCGGGACAGGGTATATACTTC; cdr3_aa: CASSPGQGIYF
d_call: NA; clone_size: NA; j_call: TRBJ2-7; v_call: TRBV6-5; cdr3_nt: TGTGCCAGCAGCCCCTCCTACTACGAGCAGTACTTC; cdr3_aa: CASSPSYYEQYF
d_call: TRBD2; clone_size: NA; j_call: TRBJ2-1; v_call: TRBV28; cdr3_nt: TGTGCCAGCAGTTTCCGGGAGGCCTCCTACAATGAGCAGTTCTTC; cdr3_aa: CASSFREASYNEQFF
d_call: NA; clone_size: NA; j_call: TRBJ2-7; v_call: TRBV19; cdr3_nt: TGTGCCAGTAGTATAGGTAGGGGTGGGTACGAGCAGTACTTC; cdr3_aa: CASSIGRGGYEQYF
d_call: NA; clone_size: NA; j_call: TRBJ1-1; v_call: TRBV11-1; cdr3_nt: TGTGCCAGCAGCCCAGCGGACAGATTGAACACTGAAGCTTTCTTT; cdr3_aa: CASSPADRLNTEAFF
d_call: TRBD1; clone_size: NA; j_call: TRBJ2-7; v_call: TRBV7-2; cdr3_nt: TGTGCCAGCAGCCAATACGGGGACAGTTTGACCTACGAGCAGTACTTC; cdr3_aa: CASSQYGDSLTYEQYF
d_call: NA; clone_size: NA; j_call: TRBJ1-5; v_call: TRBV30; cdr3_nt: TGTGCCTGGAGTCATAACCTAGGGGGAAGCAATCAGCCCCAGCATTTT; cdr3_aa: CAWSHNLGGSNQPQHF
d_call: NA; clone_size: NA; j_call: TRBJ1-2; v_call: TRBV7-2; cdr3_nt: TGTGCCAGTACGCCGGCACCGACTAACTATGGCTACACCTTC; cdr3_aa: CASTPAPTNYGYTF
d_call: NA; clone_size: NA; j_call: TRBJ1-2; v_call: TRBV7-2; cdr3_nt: TGTGCCAGCAGCTTAGGGGGGGAAATAAACTGGGGCTATGGCTACACCTTC; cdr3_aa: CASSLGGEINWGYGYTF
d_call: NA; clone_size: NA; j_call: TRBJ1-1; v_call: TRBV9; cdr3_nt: TGTGCCAGCAGCGCGCTTCGACAGGTGGGTGCTGAAGCTTTCTTT; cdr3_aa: CASSALRQVGAEAFF
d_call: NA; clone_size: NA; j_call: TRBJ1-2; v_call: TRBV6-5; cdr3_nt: TGTGCCAGCAGTTACCGTCAAGGAGGCGGCTACACCTTC; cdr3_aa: CASSYRQGGGYTF
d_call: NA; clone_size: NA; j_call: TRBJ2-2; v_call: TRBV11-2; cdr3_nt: TGTGCCAGCAGCGAACGATGGGGGTTTTTGGCCGGGGAGCTGTTTTTT; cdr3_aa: CASSERWGFLAGELFF